One sample yielded the 20 T cell receptor beta chains listed below, sequenced in a study of glioma-infiltrating T cells after dendritic cell vaccination. The data were produced by immunoSEQ multiplex PCR, yet TCRdb's version contains in-frame clones alone and is incomplete. The sample holds about 92,000 clones; over 75% are singletons and the top ten take less than 20%. The material was blood, obtained before dendritic cell vaccination. The source of these receptors is a human donor with glioblastoma.

The table lists this clone with a few counts. V is TRBV25-1 and J is TRBJ1-3, with D perhaps TRBD1 (6 bases). Germline values: CDR1 MGHDK, CDR2 SYGVNS. The ends were cut back, 7 bases at V and 4 bases at J, with 17 bases in the middle. CDR3 length equals 15 residues. CDR3 bases: TGTGCCAGCACCGAAACAGGGTCCAGAGGAAACACCATATATTTT. Amino acids: CASTETGSRGNTIYF.

The CDR3 DNA follows: TGTGCCAGCACCCCAATGCAGACAGGGGGCTTGTTCGATGAGCAGTTCTTC. It yields the protein CASTPMQTGGLFDEQFF. The chain employs TRBV7-2 and TRBJ2-1; TRBD1 matches at 10 bases. CDR3 length equals 17 residues. Per the germline V gene, CDR1 is SGHTA and CDR2 is FQGNSA. V shed 7 bases and J 8 bases; nucleotides not matched to a gene: 17.

Written as DNA, the CDR3 is TGTGCCAGCAGTGCCTCCCTCCCGGGACATCTTCAAGCTTTCTTT. Encoded protein: CASSASLPGHLQAFF. This chain links TRBV6-5 with TRBJ1-1, with a possible D match to TRBD1 (6 bases). CDR1 and CDR2 (germline): MNHEY, SVGAGI. This CDR3 is built from 15 residues. V dropped 5 bases and J dropped 9 bases, with 22 bases sitting between them.

This clone was observed once. The chain links TRBV25-1 to TRBJ2-5; 7 positions agree with TRBD1. The germline V gene encodes CDR1 MGHDK and CDR2 SYGVNS. The CDR3 length is 16 residues. V dropped 2 bases and J dropped 5; count of bases not matched to a gene: 11. As DNA, the CDR3 is TGTGCCAGCAGTGAACGCCAGACAGGGATTGGGGAGACCCAGTACTTC. This gives the protein CASSERQTGIGETQYF.

The V and J genes are TRBV5-1 and TRBJ2-7, with a tentative D call TRBD2 (5 bases). The germline V gene encodes CDR1 SGHRS and CDR2 YFSETQ. Trimming took 4 bases from V and 10 from J, leaving 24 bases between them. The CDR3 contains 15 residues. The CDR3, as DNA: TGCGCCAGCAGCATCCAGAGGGCGAACCCAACGAGTCAGTACTTC. This gives the protein CASSIQRANPTSQYF.

The chain joins TRBV6-1 to TRBJ2-3; TRBD1 matches 7 bases. V lost 8 bases and J lost 0; bases outside the gene matches: 8. The germline V gene has CDR1 MNHNS and CDR2 SASEGT. The CDR3 is made up of 15 amino acids. In DNA form, the CDR3 reads TGTGCCAGCCAACGAAGGGACAGTAGCACAGATACGCAGTATTTT. Its protein product is CASQRRDSSTDTQYF.

This clone has only a few counts. V usage is TRBV11-2 and J usage is TRBJ2-7; 8 nucleotides align to TRBD1. The CDR3 runs 16 residues. Germline values: CDR1 SGHAT, CDR2 FQNNGV. J gave up 4 bases and V 5 bases, and 13 bases lay outside the gene matches. The CDR3 DNA is TGTGCCAGCAGCCCGACCAAGGGACAGGATGTTTACGAGCAGTACTTC. It translates to CASSPTKGQDVYEQYF. Full variable domain (outside the CDR3, taken from reference TRBV11-2 and TRBJ2-7): EAGVAQSPRYKIIEKRQSVAFWCNPISGHATLYWYQQILGQGPKLLIQFQNNGVVDDSQLPKDRFSAERLKGVDSTLKIQPAKLEDSAVYLCASSPTKGQDVYEQYFGPGTRLTVT.

The gene calls are TRBV5-8 and TRBJ2-5; the D is unclear. The CDR3 covers 13 residues. V was trimmed by 2 bases and J by 5 bases, leaving 10 bases between them. Germline CDR1 reads SGHTS; CDR2 reads YDEGEE. The CDR3, as DNA: TGTGCCAGCAGCTTTTTGTTGAGGGAGACCCAGTACTTC. Protein sequence: CASSFLLRETQYF.

J is TRBJ1-2 and V is TRBV30; tentatively, D is TRBD1 (5 bases). The CDR3 runs 13 residues. Deletions cut 3 bases from V and 7 bases from J, with 15 bases between. Germline CDR1 and CDR2: GTSNPN and SVGIG (reference sequence). This CDR3 is CAWSNPGVGGYTF. CDR3 bases: TGTGCCTGGAGCAACCCGGGGGTAGGTGGCTACACCTTC.

The rearrangement uses TRBV28 and TRBJ2-7; 8 nucleotides align to TRBD2. V lost 6 bases to trimming and J lost 0 bases; unmatched junction nucleotides: 7. In germline, CDR1 is MDHEN, CDR2 SYDVKM. The CDR3 is made up of 15 amino acids. CDR3 coding DNA: TGTGCCAGCAGCGCCGCTAGCGGGTACTCCTACGAGCAGTACTTC. The encoded protein is CASSAASGYSYEQYF.

The rearrangement uses TRBV9 and TRBJ2-2, with D perhaps matching TRBD1 (5 bases). In germline, CDR1 is SGDLS, CDR2 YYNGEE. The CDR3 covers 17 residues. V was shortened by 7 bases and J by 3 bases, with 22 bases between the two germline ends. The CDR3 sequence is CASPPTTQGADTGELFF. In DNA form, the CDR3 reads TGTGCCAGCCCCCCCACCACCCAGGGTGCGGACACCGGGGAGCTGTTTTTT.

The chain uses TRBV15 and TRBJ1-1, with a possible D match to TRBD1 (6 bases). V was trimmed by 1 base and J by 7 bases, leaving 16 bases between them. CDR3 length: 15 amino acids. The germline CDR1 and CDR2 sequences are LNHNV and YYDKDF (reference sequence). The CDR3 DNA sequence: TGTGCCACCAGCAGAGCCTCTTGGGGGCCGGTTGAAGCTTTCTTT. As protein: CATSRASWGPVEAFF.

This clone was recorded once. The chain recombines TRBV14 with TRBJ2-7; D perhaps matches TRBD1 (6 bases). Trimming left V 3 bases short and J 2 bases short, with 14 bases between. Germline V gene sequence: CDR1 SGHDN, CDR2 FVKESK. The CDR3 loop spans 15 amino acids. CDR3 bases: TGTGCCAGCAGCCATTACCCGGACAGAACCTACGAGCAGTACTTC. The encoded protein is CASSHYPDRTYEQYF.

V gene TRBV25-1 combines with J gene TRBJ2-7; D may be TRBD2 (5 bases). Trimming left V 3 bases short and J 4 bases short, with 7 bases between. CDR3 length: 12 amino acids. Germline lookup yields CDR1 MGHDK and CDR2 SYGVNS. DNA for the CDR3: TGTGCCAGCAGTGAGCGAGGGTACGAGCAGTACTTC. Translation gives CASSERGYEQYF.

This chain uses TRBV9 with TRBJ2-1; 8 bases agree with TRBD1. From germline, CDR1 is SGDLS and CDR2 YYNGEE. CDR3 size: 15 residues. J gave up 3 bases and V 0 bases, and 2 bases lay outside the gene matches. CDR3 loop: CASSVGQGYYNEQFF. The CDR3 coding sequence is TGTGCCAGCAGCGTAGGACAGGGGTACTACAATGAGCAGTTCTTC.

This rearrangement joins TRBV4-1 to TRBJ2-1; 7 bases map to TRBD2. Germline values: CDR1 MGHRA, CDR2 YSYEKL. V was clipped by 3 bases and J by 1 base; unmatched bases: 6. This CDR3 is built from 16 residues. The CDR3, as DNA: TGCGCCAGCAGCCACTTAGCGGGTGGGTCCTACAATGAGCAGTTCTTC. Translated, it gives CASSHLAGGSYNEQFF.

The chain uses TRBV2 and TRBJ2-3; TRBD2 matches 14 bases. V trimming: 8 bases; J trimming: 6 bases; junction bases outside the gene matches: 10. The CDR3 runs to 16 residues. CDR1 is SNHLY, CDR2 FYNNEI, per germline. CDR3 residues: CASSEGLAGDLDTQYF. CDR3 in DNA: TGTGCCAGCTCCGAGGGACTAGCGGGGGATCTCGATACGCAGTATTTT.

On this clone itself: A read error may produce the germline difference seen at one junction end. V gene TRBV28 combines with J gene TRBJ2-2, with 7 positions matching TRBD1. Germline CDR1 reads MDHEN; CDR2 reads SYDVKM. The CDR3 length is 13 residues. CDR3 sequence: CAILQGNAGELFF. The CDR3 bases are TGTGCCATCCTACAGGGGAACGCCGGGGAGCTGTTTTTT.

This clone was seen a few times. The genes are TRBV6-6 and TRBJ2-3, with 14 bases aligning to TRBD2. The CDR3 sequence is 15 residues long. The V gene end was trimmed by 6 bases and the J gene end by 3 bases; junction bases not matched to a gene: 2. Germline assignment: CDR1 MNHNY and CDR2 SVGAGI (reference sequence). The CDR3 sequence: CASSRLAGGTDTQYF. The CDR3 DNA reads as TGTGCCAGCAGCAGACTAGCGGGGGGGACAGATACGCAGTATTTT.

The chain recombines TRBV27 with TRBJ1-2, with a possible D match to TRBD1 (6 bases). The V gene lost 6 bases and the J gene lost 3 bases, with 8 bases spanning the gap. Germline V lookup: CDR1 MNHEY, CDR2 SMNVEV (reference sequence). The CDR3 contains 12 residues. The CDR3, as DNA: TGTGCCAGCAGAGGACAGCACTATGGCTACACCTTC. Its translation: CASRGQHYGYTF.